This T cell receptor beta chain was sequenced during a study of blood T cell repertoires in COVID-19. At the level of the study: Sites in the United States, Italy and Spain provided acute and convalescent COVID-19 samples.

The CDR3 length is 20 residues. The J segment lost 4 bases and the V segment lost 5 bases, leaving 20 bases of the junction unmatched. Germline V lookup: CDR1 KGHDR, CDR2 SFDVKD. Method: immunoSEQ multiplex PCR; TCRdb's copy keeps in-frame clones and lacks some. Of over 250,000 clones listed, roughly 87% are singletons. V and J are TRBV24-1 and TRBJ2-1, with 9 bases fitting TRBD2. The sequence derives from a woman in her 30s with acute or convalescent COVID-19. Sequencing input: peripheral blood. CDR3 sequence: CATSGWGVGVETSGYNEQFF. Written as DNA, the CDR3 is TGTGCCACCAGTGGATGGGGGGTGGGGGTGGAGACTAGCGGTTACAATGAGCAGTTCTTC.